A single sample is the source of the 7 T cell receptor beta chains below, sequenced in a study of blood T cell repertoires in COVID-19. Data came from immunoSEQ multiplex PCR; TCRdb stores just in-frame clones and leaves some out. The data show approximately 69,000 clones, about four fifths seen once. Sequenced material: peripheral blood. The source is a woman in her 70s with acute or convalescent COVID-19.

The chain couples TRBV6-5 to TRBJ1-2; D possibly corresponds to TRBD1 (6 bases). Deletions cut 3 bases from V and 12 bases from J, with 17 bases between. CDR1 is MNHEY and CDR2 is SVGAGI in the germline V gene. The CDR3 has 13 residues. The CDR3 coding sequence is TGTGCCAGCAGTTATAGGGCAGGGGTCCGGAACACCTTC. Amino acid sequence: CASSYRAGVRNTF.

This rearrangement joins TRBV4-1 to TRBJ2-1; a possible D gene is TRBD2 (5 bases). Germline V CDR1 and CDR2: MGHRA, YSYEKL. This CDR3 has 17 amino acids. Trimming shortened V by 0 bases and J by 5 bases, and 17 bases separated the two germline ends. CDR3 residues: CASSQDWRGGGDNEQFF. The DNA for the CDR3 is TGCGCCAGCAGCCAAGATTGGCGCGGAGGTGGGGACAATGAGCAGTTCTTC.

V gene TRBV7-2 combines with J gene TRBJ1-1, with D perhaps matching TRBD1 (5 bases). This CDR3 has 13 amino acids. Germline assignment: CDR1 SGHTA and CDR2 FQGNSA. The V and J ends lost 3 bases and 5 bases respectively, with 10 bases between them. Written as DNA, the CDR3 is TGTGCCAGCAGCTTCCCGGGGGGTACTGAAGCTTTCTTT. Translating it yields CASSFPGGTEAFF.

The J gene is TRBJ2-1, the V gene TRBV9, with D perhaps TRBD1 (5 bases). Trimming shortened V by 0 bases and J by 7 bases, and 14 bases separated the two germline ends. This CDR3 has 15 amino acids. Germline lookup yields CDR1 SGDLS and CDR2 YYNGEE. Here the CDR3 reads CASSVAGQGNNEQFF. The CDR3 DNA is TGTGCCAGCAGCGTAGCTGGCCAGGGTAATAATGAGCAGTTCTTC. The whole variable domain, remainder taken from reference TRBV9 and TRBJ2-1, is DSGVTQTPKHLITATGQRVTLRCSPRSGDLSVYWYQQSLDQGLQFLIQYYNGEERAKGNILERFSAQQFPDLHSELNLSSLELGDSALYFCASSVAGQGNNEQFFGPGTRLTVL.

This clone was seen only once. The chain is built from TRBV19 and TRBJ1-5, with D perhaps TRBD1 (5 bases). There are 16 residues in the CDR3. Germline V gene data show CDR1 as LNHDA and CDR2 as SQIVND (reference sequence). V was cut by 3 bases and J by 0 bases, with 12 bases left in between. The DNA for the CDR3 is TGTGCCAGTAGTATGACAGCGATGGGTAGCAATCAGCCCCAGCATTTT. The encoded protein is CASSMTAMGSNQPQHF.

CDR3 loop: CASSQGLLETQYF. The CDR3 bases are TGTGCCAGCAGTCAGGGACTATTAGAGACCCAGTACTTC. The V and J genes are TRBV6-5 and TRBJ2-5, with TRBD2 identical over 7 bases. CDR1 is MNHEY and CDR2 is SVGAGI in the germline V gene. The CDR3 contains 13 residues. Trimming removed 5 bases from V and 4 bases from J; junction bases left unmatched: 4.

The chain employs TRBV3-1 (or the pseudogene TRBV3-2) and TRBJ2-5, with TRBD2 as a possible D gene (6 bases). Germline V gene sequence: CDR1 LGHDT, CDR2 YNNKEL (reference sequence). V was shortened by 2 bases and J by 5 bases, with 12 bases between the two germline ends. CDR3 length: 14 residues. The CDR3 spells CASSQMGEAETQYF. In nucleotides, the CDR3 is TGTGCCAGCAGCCAAATGGGGGAGGCGGAGACCCAGTACTTC.